This passage covers 3 T cell receptor beta chains from one sample sequenced in a study of T cells in Graves' hyperthyroidism and ophthalmopathy. Regions amplified from RNA transcripts were the TCR beta CDR3 regions. The TCR CDR3 first-round RT-PCR relied on the HTBI primer set. TCRdb independently ran MiXCR on the multiplex PCR reads; one entry per CDR3 protein. The sample holds about 300,000 distinct CDR3 sequences, approximately 15% seen once. Input material: blood. Receptors originate from a man aged 30 to 45 with Graves' hyperthyroidism.

About this clonotype itself: A junction end diverges from the germline sequence, so it may reflect a read error. The chain employs TRBV6-1 and TRBJ2-2, with TRBD1 matching over 9 bases. Germline V gene sequence: CDR1 MNHNS, CDR2 SASEGT. CDR3 length: 15 amino acids. Written as DNA, the CDR3 is TGTGCCAGCAGTGAAGGTGGGACAGGGAGCGGGGAGCTGTCTTTT. It translates to CASSEGGTGSGELSF.

In this sample, this clonotype turned up many times. The chain employs TRBV12-3 or TRBV12-4 and TRBJ1-2, with D uncertain. The CDR3 is made up of 16 amino acids. Trimming pared 0 bases from V and 8 bases from J, leaving 19 bases between. This chain's CDR3 is CASSLARRDTRWGYTF. CDR3 DNA sequence: TGTGCCAGCAGTTTAGCTCGGCGAGACACCCGCTGGGGCTACACCTTC.

The table lists this clonotype with many counts. The rearrangement uses TRBV13 and TRBJ2-2, with 10 bases lining up with TRBD1. The V segment lost 5 bases and the J segment 6 bases; nucleotides outside the gene matches: 3. The V gene's germline CDR1 is PRHDT and CDR2 FYEKMQ (reference sequence). The length of the CDR3 is 14 residues. CDR3: CASSPDRGPGELFF. CDR3 nucleotide sequence: TGTGCCAGCAGCCCCGACAGGGGGCCCGGGGAGCTGTTTTTT.